Listed below are T cell receptor beta chains from one sample, sequenced in a study of shared clonotypes between healthy human individuals. TCRdb keeps only in-frame clones here, not all; method: immunoSEQ multiplex PCR. The sample lists approximately 2.4 million clones, approximately 94% seen once, with roughly 0.13% in the top ten. Specimen: naive CD4+ T cells sorted from blood. These receptors came from a man aged 18 to 35 in good health. Each CDR3 is given with its conserved first and last residue. A D gene is named only where the DNA matches it firmly.

j_gene: TRBJ2-7; v_gene: TRBV19; d_gene: TRBD1; CDR3nt: TGTGCCAGTAGTATCTTAGGGACAGGCCTCTACGAGCAGTACTTC; CDR3aa: CASSILGTGLYEQYF
j_gene: TRBJ1-2; v_gene: TRBV10-3; d_gene: -; CDR3nt: TGTGCCATCAGTGAACGGGGTCTGGCCTATGGCTACACCTTC; CDR3aa: CAISERGLAYGYTF
j_gene: TRBJ2-1; v_gene: TRBV4-1; d_gene: TRBD2; CDR3nt: TGCGCCAGCAGCCAAAAAGCGGGAGGCTCCTACAATGAGCAGTTCTTC; CDR3aa: CASSQKAGGSYNEQFF
j_gene: TRBJ2-5; v_gene: TRBV18; d_gene: TRBD1; CDR3nt: TGTGCCAGCTCACGGGGGACAGGGGGCGCCGAGACCCAGTACTTC; CDR3aa: CASSRGTGGAETQYF
j_gene: TRBJ2-2; v_gene: TRBV6-1; d_gene: TRBD1; CDR3nt: TGTGCCAGCAGTGGCCACACTTGGGACAGGCTGAACACCGGGGAGCTGTTTTTT; CDR3aa: CASSGHTWDRLNTGELFF
j_gene: TRBJ2-7; v_gene: TRBV6-8; d_gene: -; CDR3nt: TGTGCCAGCAGTGGCCGCCTGGCGTCAATCGCTTACGAGCAGTACTTC; CDR3aa: CASSGRLASIAYEQYF
j_gene: TRBJ2-3; v_gene: TRBV9; d_gene: TRBD2; CDR3nt: TGTGCCAGCAGCTCGCGACTAGCGGGGAGCACAGATACGCAGTATTTT; CDR3aa: CASSSRLAGSTDTQYF
j_gene: TRBJ2-1; v_gene: TRBV6-6; d_gene: TRBD2; CDR3nt: TGTGCCAGCAGAAGAGCGGGGGACAATGAGCAGTTCTTC; CDR3aa: CASRRAGDNEQFF
j_gene: TRBJ1-4; v_gene: TRBV2; d_gene: TRBD1; CDR3nt: TGTGCCAGCAGTGTGTTACAGGGGCGTGAAAAACTGTTTTTT; CDR3aa: CASSVLQGREKLFF
j_gene: TRBJ2-5; v_gene: TRBV5-6; d_gene: TRBD2; CDR3nt: TGTGCCAGCAGCTCGTCGGGGGGGCCGACGGAGACCCAGTACTTC; CDR3aa: CASSSSGGPTETQYF
j_gene: TRBJ2-7; v_gene: TRBV28; d_gene: -; CDR3nt: TGTGCCAGCAGTTTATCGGACGCAGTCAACGAGCAGTACTTC; CDR3aa: CASSLSDAVNEQYF
j_gene: TRBJ2-1; v_gene: TRBV4-3; d_gene: TRBD2; CDR3nt: TGCGCCAGCAGCCAAGAGCTAGCGGGCAACAATGAGCAGTTCTTC; CDR3aa: CASSQELAGNNEQFF
j_gene: TRBJ2-5; v_gene: TRBV4-1; d_gene: -; CDR3nt: TGCGCCAGCAGCCAAGGAAGGATGGAGACCCAGTACTTC; CDR3aa: CASSQGRMETQYF
j_gene: TRBJ2-1; v_gene: TRBV18; d_gene: -; CDR3nt: TGTGCCAGCTCACCTGGGACTGCATACAATGAGCAGTTCTTC; CDR3aa: CASSPGTAYNEQFF
j_gene: TRBJ2-3; v_gene: TRBV25-1; d_gene: -; CDR3nt: TGTGCCAGCAGTCCCGCGGGGAGCACAGATACGCAGTATTTT; CDR3aa: CASSPAGSTDTQYF
j_gene: TRBJ2-5; v_gene: TRBV2; d_gene: -; CDR3nt: TGTGCCAGCAACCCGGGACATCAAAGGGAGACCCAGTACTTC; CDR3aa: CASNPGHQRETQYF